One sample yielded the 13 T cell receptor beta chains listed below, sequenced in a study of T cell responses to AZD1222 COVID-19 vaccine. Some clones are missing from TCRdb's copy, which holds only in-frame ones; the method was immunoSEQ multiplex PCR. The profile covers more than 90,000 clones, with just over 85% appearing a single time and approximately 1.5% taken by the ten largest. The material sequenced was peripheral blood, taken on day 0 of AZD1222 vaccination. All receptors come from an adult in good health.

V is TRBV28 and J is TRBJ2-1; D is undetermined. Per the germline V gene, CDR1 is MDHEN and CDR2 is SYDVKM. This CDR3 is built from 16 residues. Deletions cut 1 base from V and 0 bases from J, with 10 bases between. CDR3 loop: CASSLSLIYSYNEQFF. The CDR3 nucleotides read TGTGCCAGCAGTTTATCTCTTATCTACTCCTACAATGAGCAGTTCTTC.

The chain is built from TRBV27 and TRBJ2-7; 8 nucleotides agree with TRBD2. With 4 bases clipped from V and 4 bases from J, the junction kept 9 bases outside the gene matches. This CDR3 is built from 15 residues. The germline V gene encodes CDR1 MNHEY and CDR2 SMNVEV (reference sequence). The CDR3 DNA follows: TGTGCCAGCAGTTATGGGGCCAGCGGGAGATACGAGCAGTACTTC. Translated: CASSYGASGRYEQYF.

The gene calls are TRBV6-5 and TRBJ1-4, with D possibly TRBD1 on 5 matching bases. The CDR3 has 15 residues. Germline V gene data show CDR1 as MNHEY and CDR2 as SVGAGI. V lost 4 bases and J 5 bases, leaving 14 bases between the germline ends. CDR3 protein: CASSFSGGKNEKLFF. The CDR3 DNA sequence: TGTGCCAGCAGTTTCTCGGGGGGGAAGAATGAAAAACTGTTTTTT.

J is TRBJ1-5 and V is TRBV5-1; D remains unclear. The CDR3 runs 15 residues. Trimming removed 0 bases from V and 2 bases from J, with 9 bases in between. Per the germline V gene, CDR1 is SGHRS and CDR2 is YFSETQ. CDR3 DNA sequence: TGCGCCAGCAGCTTGGGGTATCCAGGCAATCAGCCCCAGCATTTT. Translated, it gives CASSLGYPGNQPQHF. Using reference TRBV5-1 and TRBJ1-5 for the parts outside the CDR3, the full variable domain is KAGVTQTPRYLIKTRGQQVTLSCSPISGHRSVSWYQQTPGQGLQFLFEYFSETQRNKGNFPGRFSGRQFSNSRSEMNVSTLELGDSALYLCASSLGYPGNQPQHFGDGTRLSIL.

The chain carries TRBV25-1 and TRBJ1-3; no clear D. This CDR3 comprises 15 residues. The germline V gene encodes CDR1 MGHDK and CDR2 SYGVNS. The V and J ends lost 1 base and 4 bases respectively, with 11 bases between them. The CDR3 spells CASSEWAGSGNTIYF. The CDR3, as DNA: TGTGCCAGCAGTGAATGGGCGGGCTCCGGAAACACCATATATTTT.

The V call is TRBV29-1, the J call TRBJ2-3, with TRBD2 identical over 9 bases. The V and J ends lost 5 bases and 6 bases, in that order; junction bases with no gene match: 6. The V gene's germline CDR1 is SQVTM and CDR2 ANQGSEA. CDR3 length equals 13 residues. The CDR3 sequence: CSVKTSGRDTQYF. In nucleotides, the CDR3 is TGCAGCGTTAAGACTAGCGGTAGGGATACGCAGTATTTT.

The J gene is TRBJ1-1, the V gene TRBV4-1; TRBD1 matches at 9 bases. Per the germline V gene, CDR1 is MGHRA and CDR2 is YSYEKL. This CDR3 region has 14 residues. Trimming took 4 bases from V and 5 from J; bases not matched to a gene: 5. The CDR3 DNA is TGCGCCAGCAGCCCCTGGGACAGGGAAACTGAAGCTTTCTTT. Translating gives CASSPWDRETEAFF.

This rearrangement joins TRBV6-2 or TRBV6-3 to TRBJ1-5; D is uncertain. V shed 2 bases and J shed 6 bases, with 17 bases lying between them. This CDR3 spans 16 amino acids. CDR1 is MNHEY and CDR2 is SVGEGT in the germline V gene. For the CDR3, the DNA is TGTGCCAGCAGTTACCCCCCGTGGGGAAGTGGTCAGCCCCAGCATTTT. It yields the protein CASSYPPWGSGQPQHF.

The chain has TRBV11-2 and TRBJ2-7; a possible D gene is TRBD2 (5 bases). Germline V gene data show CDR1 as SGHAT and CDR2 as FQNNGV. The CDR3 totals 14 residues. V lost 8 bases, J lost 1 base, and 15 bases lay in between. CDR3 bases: TGTGCCAGCGGCCTCGCCGGGGAGTCCTACGAGCAGTACTTC. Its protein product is CASGLAGESYEQYF.

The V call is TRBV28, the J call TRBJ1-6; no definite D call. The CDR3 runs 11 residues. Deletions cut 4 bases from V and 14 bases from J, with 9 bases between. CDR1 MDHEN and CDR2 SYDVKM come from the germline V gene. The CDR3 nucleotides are TGTGCCAGCAGTTCCCTGGGGTCCCTCCACTTT. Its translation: CASSSLGSLHF.

The CDR3 is CASSQGRQGTEAFF. The CDR3 coding sequence is TGCGCCAGCAGCCAAGGCCGGCAGGGCACTGAAGCTTTCTTT. The V gene is TRBV4-1, the J gene TRBJ1-1, with D perhaps TRBD1 (5 bases). Germline V lookup: CDR1 MGHRA, CDR2 YSYEKL. Trimming stripped 1 base from V and 4 bases from J, with 10 bases between. The CDR3 loop spans 14 amino acids.

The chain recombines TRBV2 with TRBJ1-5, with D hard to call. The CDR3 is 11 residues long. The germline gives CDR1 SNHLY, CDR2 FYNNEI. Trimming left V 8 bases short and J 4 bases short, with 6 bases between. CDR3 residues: CASGKNQPQHF. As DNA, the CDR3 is TGTGCCAGCGGGAAGAATCAGCCCCAGCATTTT.

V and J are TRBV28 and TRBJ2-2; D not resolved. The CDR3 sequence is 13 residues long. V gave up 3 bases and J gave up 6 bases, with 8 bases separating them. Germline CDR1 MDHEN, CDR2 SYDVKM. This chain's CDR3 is CASSFPSPGELFF. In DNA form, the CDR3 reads TGTGCCAGCAGTTTCCCTTCTCCCGGGGAGCTGTTTTTT.